These T cell receptor beta chains were read from a single sample in a study of T cell responses to AZD1222 COVID-19 vaccine. TCRdb keeps only in-frame clones here, not all; method: immunoSEQ multiplex PCR. The data show more than 110,000 clones, about 90% seen once. Sequenced material: peripheral blood, taken 28 days after the second AZD1222 dose. The receptors stem from an adult who received the AZD1222 COVID-19 vaccine. CDR3s include the opening cysteine and the closing phenylalanine or tryptophan. Fields, in order: V gene, clone size, D gene, J gene, CDR3 protein, CDR3 DNA. The D gene is left open where the match is weak. Only some rows state a clone size, as once, few, many or a class for expanded clones.

v_call: TRBV28; clone_size: NA; d_call: NA; j_call: TRBJ2-5; cdr3_aa: CASSLLTGIWGLETQYF; cdr3_nt: TGTGCCAGCAGTTTATTAACAGGGATATGGGGGCTGGAGACCCAGTACTTC
v_call: TRBV28; clone_size: NA; d_call: TRBD1; j_call: TRBJ1-2; cdr3_aa: CASSYRTGGPIGYTF; cdr3_nt: TGTGCCAGCAGTTATCGGACAGGGGGGCCAATTGGCTACACCTTC
v_call: TRBV11-2; clone_size: once; d_call: NA; j_call: TRBJ1-6; cdr3_aa: CASSVYGPRDSPLHF; cdr3_nt: TGTGCCAGCAGCGTCTATGGCCCTAGGGATTCACCCCTCCACTTT
v_call: TRBV7-2; clone_size: NA; d_call: TRBD2; j_call: TRBJ2-1; cdr3_aa: CASSPGLAGVWFF; cdr3_nt: TGTGCCAGCAGCCCGGGACTAGCGGGAGTCTGGTTCTTC
v_call: TRBV6-5; clone_size: few; d_call: TRBD1; j_call: TRBJ1-3; cdr3_aa: CASSMTGHGNTIYF; cdr3_nt: TGTGCCAGCAGCATGACAGGGCATGGAAACACCATATATTTT
v_call: TRBV7-8; clone_size: NA; d_call: TRBD1; j_call: TRBJ2-5; cdr3_aa: CASSLGQGAETQYF; cdr3_nt: TGTGCCAGCAGCTTGGGACAGGGGGCCGAGACCCAGTACTTC
v_call: TRBV3-1/TRBV3-2; clone_size: NA; d_call: TRBD2; j_call: TRBJ2-7; cdr3_aa: CASSQTSGTYEQYF; cdr3_nt: TGTGCCAGCAGCCAAACTAGCGGAACCTACGAGCAGTACTTC
v_call: TRBV7-3; clone_size: NA; d_call: TRBD2; j_call: TRBJ2-7; cdr3_aa: CASSLGTSGSYEQYF; cdr3_nt: TGTGCCAGCAGCTTAGGGACTAGCGGATCCTACGAGCAGTACTTC
v_call: TRBV7-2; clone_size: NA; d_call: NA; j_call: TRBJ1-2; cdr3_aa: CASSPAGQGPYGYTF; cdr3_nt: TGTGCCAGCAGCCCAGCCGGCCAGGGACCTTATGGCTACACCTTC
v_call: TRBV27; clone_size: NA; d_call: NA; j_call: TRBJ1-2; cdr3_aa: CASSLEAGGGYGYTF; cdr3_nt: TGTGCCAGCAGTTTAGAAGCCGGGGGTGGGTATGGCTACACCTTC
v_call: TRBV29-1; clone_size: NA; d_call: NA; j_call: TRBJ1-5; cdr3_aa: CSVMDGFSNQPQHF; cdr3_nt: TGCAGCGTTATGGACGGATTTAGCAATCAGCCCCAGCATTTT
v_call: TRBV18; clone_size: NA; d_call: NA; j_call: TRBJ2-7; cdr3_aa: CASSPRRENSYEQYF; cdr3_nt: TGTGCCAGCTCACCACGACGGGAGAACTCCTACGAGCAGTACTTC
v_call: TRBV27; clone_size: NA; d_call: TRBD2; j_call: TRBJ2-7; cdr3_aa: CASSLRTSGRAGEQYF; cdr3_nt: TGTGCCAGCAGTTTAAGGACTAGCGGGAGGGCCGGAGAGCAGTACTTC
v_call: TRBV3-1/TRBV3-2; clone_size: NA; d_call: NA; j_call: TRBJ1-1; cdr3_aa: CASSLTGMNTEAFF; cdr3_nt: TGTGCCAGCAGCTTAACAGGGATGAACACTGAAGCTTTCTTT
v_call: TRBV28; clone_size: NA; d_call: TRBD2; j_call: TRBJ2-7; cdr3_aa: CASSPWTSGSSYEQYF; cdr3_nt: TGTGCCAGCAGTCCGTGGACTAGCGGGAGTTCGTACGAGCAGTACTTC
v_call: TRBV19; clone_size: NA; d_call: TRBD1; j_call: TRBJ1-2; cdr3_aa: CASIGTGVHGYTF; cdr3_nt: TGTGCCAGTATCGGGACAGGGGTTCATGGCTACACCTTC
v_call: TRBV19; clone_size: NA; d_call: NA; j_call: TRBJ1-2; cdr3_aa: CASSEAGWSGYTF; cdr3_nt: TGTGCCAGTTCAGAGGCAGGGTGGAGTGGCTACACCTTC
v_call: TRBV9; clone_size: NA; d_call: NA; j_call: TRBJ1-1; cdr3_aa: CASSPPGQGEAFF; cdr3_nt: TGTGCCAGCAGCCCTCCAGGCCAGGGTGAAGCTTTCTTT
v_call: TRBV28; clone_size: NA; d_call: NA; j_call: TRBJ2-1; cdr3_aa: CATPEASEYNEQFF; cdr3_nt: TGTGCCACCCCGGAGGCTAGCGAGTACAATGAGCAGTTCTTC
v_call: TRBV18; clone_size: once; d_call: NA; j_call: TRBJ2-1; cdr3_aa: CASSRASYNEQFF; cdr3_nt: TGTGCCAGCTCACGAGCATCTTACAATGAGCAGTTCTTC
v_call: TRBV30; clone_size: NA; d_call: TRBD1; j_call: TRBJ1-6; cdr3_aa: CAWSWAGGNSPLHF; cdr3_nt: TGTGCCTGGAGTTGGGCAGGGGGTAATTCACCCCTCCACTTT
v_call: TRBV24-1; clone_size: once; d_call: NA; j_call: TRBJ2-3; cdr3_aa: CATSDMTDTQYF; cdr3_nt: TGTGCCACCAGTGATATGACAGATACGCAGTATTTT
v_call: TRBV6-5; clone_size: once; d_call: TRBD2; j_call: TRBJ2-1; cdr3_aa: CASSPLGTNYNEQFF; cdr3_nt: TGTGCCAGCAGTCCCTTGGGGACTAACTACAATGAGCAGTTCTTC
v_call: TRBV2; clone_size: NA; d_call: NA; j_call: TRBJ1-4; cdr3_aa: CASAEGAATNEKLFF; cdr3_nt: TGTGCCAGTGCGGAGGGAGCCGCAACTAATGAAAAACTGTTTTTT
v_call: TRBV12-3/TRBV12-4; clone_size: NA; d_call: TRBD1; j_call: TRBJ2-5; cdr3_aa: CASSRTGEETQYF; cdr3_nt: TGTGCCAGCAGTAGGACAGGGGAAGAGACCCAGTACTTC
v_call: TRBV28; clone_size: NA; d_call: NA; j_call: TRBJ2-5; cdr3_aa: CASRDPPSFIYF; cdr3_nt: TGTGCCAGCAGAGACCCCCCTTCTTTCATATACTTC